The 4 T cell receptor beta chains below come from one sample, sequenced in a study of T cell changes during pregnancy in multiple sclerosis. Produced via immunoSEQ multiplex PCR; TCRdb's table is partial and in-frame only. The sample yields approximately 60,000 clones, around 92% seen once. Sequenced material: peripheral blood, taken in the first trimester of pregnancy. The receptors were sampled from a female donor with multiple sclerosis, enrolled in a pregnancy study.

A few counts support this clone. The V and J genes are TRBV18 and TRBJ2-6; possibly TRBD2 for D (6 bases). This CDR3 comprises 17 residues. The germline V and J ends were trimmed by 2 bases and 3 bases, with 14 bases remaining between them. CDR1 is KGHSH, CDR2 LQKENI, per germline. The CDR3, as DNA: TGTGCCAGCTCACCAGGAGGGGTCGGTGTTGGGGCCAACGTCCTGACTTTC. It yields the protein CASSPGGVGVGANVLTF.

The chain has TRBV5-6 and TRBJ1-3; D ambiguous. V shed 0 bases and J shed 4 bases, with 8 bases lying between them. This CDR3 contains 14 residues. CDR1 is SGHDT, CDR2 YYEEEE, per germline. The CDR3 reads CASSLAVQGNTIYF. As DNA, the CDR3 is TGTGCCAGCAGCTTGGCCGTACAGGGAAACACCATATATTTT. The whole variable domain, filled in from reference TRBV5-6 and TRBJ1-3, reads DAGVTQSPTHLIKTRGQQVTLRCSPKSGHDTVSWYQQALGQGPQFIFQYYEEEERQRGNFPDRFSGHQFPNYSSELNVNALLLGDSALYLCASSLAVQGNTIYFGEGSWLTVV.

CDR3 coding DNA: TGTGCCAGCAGTACGCCACGGGGTACTCAGTACTTC. It specifies CASSTPRGTQYF. This chain connects TRBV27 to TRBJ2-7; D is possibly TRBD2 (5 bases). The V and J ends lost 5 bases and 10 bases respectively, with 15 bases between them. This CDR3 has 12 amino acids. Germline V CDR1 and CDR2: MNHEY, SMNVEV (reference sequence).

The chain uses TRBV6-5 and TRBJ2-7; 10 bases align to TRBD1. The V gene end was trimmed by 5 bases and the J gene end by 5 bases; junction bases not matched to a gene: 9. Germline V lookup: CDR1 MNHEY, CDR2 SVGAGI. The CDR3 is 15 residues long. For the CDR3, the DNA is TGTGCCAGCAGTCCCTCCGGGACAGGGGTAAACGAGCAGTACTTC. The encoded protein is CASSPSGTGVNEQYF.